The 13 T cell receptor beta chains given below trace back to one sample, sequenced in a study of T cells in Graves' hyperthyroidism and ophthalmopathy. Amplified regions were TCR beta CDR3 sequences from RNA transcripts. First-round RT-PCR of the TCR CDR3 relied on the HTBI primer set. TCRdb passed the multiplex PCR reads through MiXCR, listing each CDR3 protein once. The table includes hundreds of thousands of distinct CDR3 sequences, about a sixth detected once. Sequencing used blood. These TCRs come from a woman aged 18-29 years with Graves' hyperthyroidism.

This clonotype was detected many times. The genes are TRBV10-3 and TRBJ1-2, with no clear D. The V end was cut by 4 bases, the J end by 7 bases, with 16 bases between. This CDR3 region has 14 residues. The germline gives CDR1 ENHRY, CDR2 SYGVKD. The CDR3 nucleotides read TGTGCCATCAGTGTGACCTTGGGAAATGGTGGCTACACCTTC. As protein: CAISVTLGNGGYTF.

The V and J genes are TRBV6-5 and TRBJ2-6; D perhaps matches TRBD1 (7 bases). CDR3 size: 20 residues. Germline V CDR1 and CDR2: MNHEY, SVGAGI. The ends were cut back, 0 bases at V and 1 base at J, with 19 bases in the middle. As DNA, the CDR3 is TGTGCCAGCAGTTACTCTTATTGGGGCAGGGGGGCTTCTGGGGCCAACGTCCTGACTTTC. Translated, it gives CASSYSYWGRGASGANVLTF.

Many counts were recorded for this clonotype. This chain links TRBV11-2 with TRBJ2-7; maybe TRBD1 (6 bases). The CDR3 loop spans 13 amino acids. The germline V gene has CDR1 SGHAT and CDR2 FQNNGV. Trimming took off 5 bases at V and 5 bases at J, with 13 bases between the two ends. The DNA for the CDR3 is TGTGCCAGCAGCCCCGGACAGAACCACGAGCAGTACTTC. This gives the protein CASSPGQNHEQYF.

This clonotype was observed many times. J is TRBJ2-7 and V is TRBV27, with 7 nucleotides matching TRBD1. V gave up 1 base and J gave up 2 bases; unmatched junction bases: 2. This CDR3 has 14 residues. CDR1 MNHEY and CDR2 SMNVEV come from the germline V gene (reference sequence). As DNA, the CDR3 is TGTGCCAGCAGTTTATGGCAGGGGGCCTACGAGCAGTACTTC. This gives the protein CASSLWQGAYEQYF.

There are many counts of this clonotype. The V call is TRBV28, the J call TRBJ2-2; 8 bases match TRBD1. The CDR3 totals 16 residues. CDR1 and CDR2 (germline): MDHEN, SYDVKM. V dropped 5 bases and J dropped 3; count of bases not matched to a gene: 8. The DNA of the CDR3 is TGTGCCAGCAGTCAGGGACAGGCGGGGTACACCGGGGAGCTGTTTTTT. It specifies CASSQGQAGYTGELFF.

This clonotype was seen many times. The J gene is TRBJ2-1, the V gene TRBV2; TRBD2 matches 11 bases. The CDR3 spans 17 residues. The germline V gene has CDR1 SNHLY and CDR2 FYNNEI. Trimming removed 6 bases from V and 3 bases from J; junction bases left unmatched: 10. The CDR3 DNA follows: TGTGCCAGCAGCACCCTAGCGGGGGGCCGCGTCTACAATGAGCAGTTCTTC. Protein sequence: CASSTLAGGRVYNEQFF.

As regards this clonotype: The limits of the CDR3 on the DNA are not certain, so only TCRdb's listed CDR3 is given. The genes are TRBV11-3 and TRBJ2-7. Germline V CDR1 and CDR2: SGHNT, YENEEA. Termini included, the CDR3 measures 19 amino acids. CDR3 protein: CASSFYICSAQTRLYEQYF.

The chain carries TRBV29-1 and TRBJ2-2, with D possibly TRBD2 on 6 matching bases. Germline V gene lookup returns CDR1 SQVTM and CDR2 ANQGSEA. The CDR3 covers 13 residues. The CDR3 protein is CSIGGENTGELFF. As DNA, the CDR3 is TGCAGTATCGGGGGAGAGAACACCGGGGAGCTGTTTTTT.

Regarding this clonotype: A read error may explain this, as a much larger clone is one base away. V is TRBV5-1 and J is TRBJ1-4; no reliable D call. Germline CDR1 reads SGHRS; CDR2 reads YFSETQ. The CDR3 runs to 14 residues. The CDR3 nucleotides read TGCGCCAGCAGTAAAGGCCTCGGGGATGAAAAACTGATTTTT. Its translation: CASSKGLGDEKLIF.

This clonotype was observed at least ten times. The chain couples TRBV6-2 or TRBV6-3 to TRBJ2-7; D is ambiguous. The CDR3 consists of 12 residues. CDR1 MNHEY and CDR2 SVGEGT come from the germline V gene. V lost 6 bases and J lost 3, with 9 bases in between. CDR3 DNA sequence: TGTGCCAGCAGCCTACCCTTCTACGAGCAGTACTTC. As protein: CASSLPFYEQYF.

This clonotype was seen repeatedly, ten times or more. The chain employs TRBV3-1 and TRBJ1-5; D may be TRBD1 (5 bases). The V end lost 4 bases, the J end lost 3 bases, and 13 bases lay between the germline ends. Per the germline V gene, CDR1 is LGHDT and CDR2 is YNNKEL (reference sequence). This CDR3 is built from 15 residues. The DNA of the CDR3 is TGTGCCAGCAGCCCGAACAGGTGGACCAATCAGCCCCAGCATTTT. Protein: CASSPNRWTNQPQHF.

This clonotype was picked up many times. This chain joins TRBV29-1 and TRBJ2-2, with D possibly TRBD1 on 5 matching bases. There are 14 residues in the CDR3. V was clipped by 7 bases and J by 5 bases, with 17 bases between them. Germline CDR1 and CDR2: SQVTM and ANQGSEA. The CDR3 spells CSARVQGKTGELFF. In nucleotides, the CDR3 is TGCAGCGCCCGGGTGCAGGGTAAAACCGGGGAGCTGTTTTTT.

This clonotype was detected only a few times. The rearrangement links TRBV5-5 to TRBJ2-7; possible D gene TRBD1, 6 bases. The CDR3 length is 13 residues. Germline CDR1 and CDR2: SGHKS and YYEKEE (reference sequence). Trimming left V 4 bases short and J 4 bases short, with 12 bases between. Here the CDR3 reads CASSRDRNYEQYF. The DNA for the CDR3 is TGTGCCAGCAGCCGTGACAGGAATTACGAGCAGTACTTC.